This entry lists 22 T cell receptor beta chains sequenced from one sample in a study of blood T cell repertoires in COVID-19. Clones were read by immunoSEQ multiplex PCR, and TCRdb kept only the in-frame ones, dropping some. The sample has around 110,000 clones; approximately 80% are singletons. Sequencing was performed on peripheral blood. These receptors were obtained from a man in his 70s with active or convalescent COVID-19.

This clone has a handful of counts. The rearrangement links TRBV5-5 to TRBJ1-1; TRBD1 is a possible D gene (5 bases). The CDR3 has 14 residues. Deletions cut 4 bases from V and 0 bases from J, with 10 bases between. CDR1 is SGHKS and CDR2 is YYEKEE in the germline V gene (reference sequence). The DNA of the CDR3 is TGTGCCAGCAGCCTATCAGGGATGAACACTGAAGCTTTCTTT. It translates to CASSLSGMNTEAFF.

Worth noting for this clone: A single base separates this from a much larger clone, so it may be a read error. The chain is built from TRBV11-2 and TRBJ2-3; TRBD2 matches 13 bases. This CDR3 comprises 16 residues. V was clipped by 5 bases and J by 2 bases; unmatched bases: 4. In germline, CDR1 is SGHAT, CDR2 FQNNGV. Here the CDR3 DNA reads TGTGCCAGCAGCCCGGGACTAGCGGGACCCACAGATACGCAGTATTTT. Protein product: CASSPGLAGPTDTQYF.

This clone was found a few times. The chain couples TRBV6-5 to TRBJ1-1; a weak D match, TRBD1 (5 bases). This CDR3 has 13 amino acids. Per germline, CDR1 MNHEY and CDR2 SVGAGI. V was trimmed by 8 bases and J by 6 bases, leaving 16 bases between them. The DNA of the CDR3 is TGTGCCAGCCTGGGGGGAATTAGGGCTGAAGCTTTCTTT. It encodes CASLGGIRAEAFF.

V usage is TRBV30 and J usage is TRBJ1-1; D remains unclear. CDR1 and CDR2 (germline): GTSNPN, SVGIG (reference sequence). Trimming took 7 bases from V and 4 from J, leaving 10 bases between them. CDR3 size: 11 residues. The CDR3 is CASIFVTEAFF. The CDR3 nucleotides read TGTGCCTCTATCTTCGTCACTGAAGCTTTCTTT.

V is TRBV19 and J is TRBJ2-2, with a possible D match to TRBD1 (6 bases). From germline, CDR1 is LNHDA and CDR2 SQIVND (reference sequence). This CDR3 has 14 residues. The V gene lost 2 bases and the J gene lost 5 bases, with 9 bases spanning the gap. This chain's CDR3 is CASSIITGTGELFF. The CDR3 bases are TGTGCCAGTAGTATAATAACAGGGACCGGGGAGCTGTTTTTT.

The table lists this clone with a count of one. The chain couples TRBV7-2 to TRBJ2-2; 10 bases map to TRBD1. Losses at the gene ends were 5 bases for V and 4 bases for J; bases not matched to a gene: 4. CDR1 is SGHTA and CDR2 is FQGNSA in the germline V gene. The CDR3 consists of 15 residues. The CDR3 spells CASSPRDRGTGELFF. The CDR3, as DNA: TGTGCCAGCAGCCCCCGGGACAGGGGCACCGGGGAGCTGTTTTTT.

The chain uses TRBV5-1 and TRBJ1-6, with 8 bases identical to TRBD1. The CDR3 totals 15 residues. The germline V gene has CDR1 SGHRS and CDR2 YFSETQ. Germline trimming cut 3 bases from V and 1 base from J; bases unmatched to any gene: 0. The CDR3 loop reads CASSWTGSYNSPLHF. The CDR3 nucleotides read TGCGCCAGCAGCTGGACAGGGTCCTATAATTCACCCCTCCACTTT.

The V call is TRBV3-1 (or the pseudogene TRBV3-2), the J call TRBJ2-7, with D perhaps matching TRBD2 (6 bases). Deletions cut 2 bases from V and 6 bases from J, with 17 bases between. Germline V gene data show CDR1 as LGHDT and CDR2 as YNNKEL (reference sequence). The CDR3 sequence is 15 residues long. Here the CDR3 reads CASSQTGLTTCEQYF. DNA of the CDR3: TGTGCCAGCAGCCAAACGGGACTCACGACCTGCGAGCAGTACTTC.

This sequence joins TRBV27 and TRBJ2-5, with 12 nucleotides matching TRBD2. Germline-derived CDR1 and CDR2 are MNHEY and SMNVEV (reference sequence). CDR3 size: 15 residues. The V gene end was trimmed by 3 bases and the J gene end by 5 bases; junction bases not matched to a gene: 4. The CDR3 region is CASSFGTSGSETQYF. Written as DNA, the CDR3 is TGTGCCAGCAGTTTCGGGACTAGCGGGTCCGAGACCCAGTACTTC.

The chain has TRBV4-3 and TRBJ2-5; D might be TRBD1 (5 bases). Looked up from germline, CDR1 is LGHNA and CDR2 is YSLEER. This CDR3 spans 13 amino acids. V was trimmed by 4 bases and J by 5 bases, leaving 11 bases between them. The CDR3: CASSRDSRETQYF. Written as DNA, the CDR3 is TGCGCCAGCAGCCGAGACAGCAGGGAGACCCAGTACTTC.

The chain joins TRBV5-6 to TRBJ2-1, with a tentative D call TRBD2 (6 bases). The CDR3 consists of 17 residues. V was pared by 5 bases and J by 0 bases, with 18 bases between. CDR1 SGHDT and CDR2 YYEEEE come from the germline V gene. CDR3 bases: TGTGCCAGCAGACTGCTGATAGCGGCTAGCTCCTACAATGAGCAGTTCTTC. Translation gives CASRLLIAASSYNEQFF.

The J gene is TRBJ1-2, the V gene TRBV20-1; 8 bases align to TRBD1. Germline values: CDR1 DFQATT, CDR2 SNEGSKA (reference sequence). The CDR3 extends over 15 amino acids. With V trimmed by 3 bases and J by 4 bases, 10 bases remained unmatched. CDR3 bases: TGCAGTGCTAGTTCGGTGGGACAGGCTACCTATGGCTACACCTTC. This gives the protein CSASSVGQATYGYTF.

This clone was found a few times. This chain uses TRBV6-6 with TRBJ2-7; 10 bases map to TRBD1. V trimming: 5 bases; J trimming: 6 bases; junction bases outside the gene matches: 10. CDR1 and CDR2 (germline): MNHNY, SVGAGI (reference sequence). This CDR3 has 15 residues. The CDR3 region is CASSTSMTGGAEQYF. The DNA for the CDR3 is TGTGCCAGCAGTACGTCAATGACAGGGGGCGCCGAGCAGTACTTC.

V and J are TRBV7-9 and TRBJ1-2, with a possible D match to TRBD1 (5 bases). V lost 1 base and J lost 7, with 10 bases in between. The CDR3 loop spans 13 amino acids. CDR1 and CDR2 (germline): SEHNR, FQNEAQ (reference sequence). The CDR3 region is CASSLVQGVGYTF. The CDR3 DNA follows: TGTGCCAGCAGCTTAGTTCAGGGTGTTGGCTACACCTTC. Based on the CDR3 plus reference TRBV7-9 and TRBJ1-2, the full variable domain is DTGVSQNPRHKITKRGQNVTFRCDPISEHNRLYWYRQTLGQGPEFLTYFQNEAQLEKSRLLSDRFSAERPKGSFSTLEIQRTEQGDSAMYLCASSLVQGVGYTFGSGTRLTVV.

This chain links TRBV7-8 with TRBJ2-3, with 12 bases matching TRBD2. The CDR3 contains 16 residues. V shed 6 bases, J shed 5 bases, and the junction held 9 bases outside the gene matches. Germline CDR1 is SGHVS and CDR2 is FQNEAQ. CDR3: CASSRASGRARDTQYF. The CDR3 DNA reads TGTGCCAGCAGTCGAGCTAGCGGGAGGGCAAGAGATACGCAGTATTTT.

In its sample, this clone was seen a few times. The chain employs TRBV23-1 and TRBJ1-2; D ambiguous. TRBV23-1 is an ORF, with its function uncertain. The ends were cut back, 0 bases at V and 4 bases at J, with 12 bases in the middle. CDR3 length: 15 amino acids. For the CDR3, the DNA is TGCGCCAGCAGTCAATCAAAAGTCATCGGCTATGGCTACACCTTC. Residues: CASSQSKVIGYGYTF.

The chain combines TRBV18 with TRBJ1-1, with D hard to call. Trimming removed 5 bases from V and 0 bases from J, with 16 bases in between. CDR3 length: 16 residues. Germline-derived CDR1 and CDR2 are KGHSH and LQKENI. CDR3 bases: TGTGCCAGCTCAACCCGGGAAATAACGATGAACACTGAAGCTTTCTTT. It translates to CASSTREITMNTEAFF.

The chain employs TRBV19 and TRBJ1-1, with D perhaps TRBD1 (5 bases). V was clipped by 6 bases and J by 1 base, with 9 bases between them. The CDR3 runs 13 residues. Germline CDR1 LNHDA, CDR2 SQIVND (reference sequence). CDR3: CASRGGWNTEAFF. Here the CDR3 DNA reads TGTGCCAGTAGGGGGGGGTGGAACACTGAAGCTTTCTTT.

This chain uses TRBV11-3 with TRBJ1-2; no definite D call. The CDR3 is made up of 13 amino acids. The germline V and J ends were trimmed by 5 bases and 4 bases, with 11 bases remaining between them. Germline values: CDR1 SGHNT, CDR2 YENEEA. CDR3 residues: CASSPSAGYGYTF. In DNA form, the CDR3 reads TGTGCCAGCAGCCCATCAGCGGGCTATGGCTACACCTTC. The full variable domain, with the rest looked up from reference TRBV11-3 and TRBJ1-2, is EAGVVQSPRYKIIEKKQPVAFWCNPISGHNTLYWYLQNLGQGPELLIRYENEEAVDDSQLPKDRFSAERLKGVDSTLKIQPAELGDSAVYLCASSPSAGYGYTFGSGTRLTVV.

The chain employs TRBV25-1 and TRBJ1-4; possibly TRBD1 for D (5 bases). The V end lost 2 bases, the J end lost 4 bases, and 11 bases lay between the germline ends. CDR1 MGHDK and CDR2 SYGVNS come from the germline V gene. CDR3 size: 15 residues. The CDR3 reads CASSELRGSNEKLFF. The CDR3 DNA sequence: TGTGCCAGCAGTGAACTAAGGGGCAGTAATGAAAAACTGTTTTTT.

The J gene is TRBJ1-2, the V gene TRBV30; 11 bases fit TRBD1. The CDR3 runs to 13 residues. The J segment lost 8 bases and the V segment lost 4 bases, leaving 6 bases of the junction unmatched. From germline, CDR1 is GTSNPN and CDR2 SVGIG (reference sequence). CDR3: CAWIGQGAQGYTF. CDR3 nucleotide sequence: TGTGCCTGGATTGGACAGGGGGCGCAGGGCTACACCTTC.

The V call is TRBV4-3, the J call TRBJ2-7, with a possible D match to TRBD1 (5 bases). V lost 1 base, J lost 0 bases, and 10 bases lay in between. The CDR3 totals 15 residues. Germline CDR1 reads LGHNA; CDR2 reads YSLEER. The CDR3: CASSQARTSSYEQYF. For the CDR3, the DNA is TGCGCCAGCAGCCAAGCCCGGACAAGCTCCTACGAGCAGTACTTC.